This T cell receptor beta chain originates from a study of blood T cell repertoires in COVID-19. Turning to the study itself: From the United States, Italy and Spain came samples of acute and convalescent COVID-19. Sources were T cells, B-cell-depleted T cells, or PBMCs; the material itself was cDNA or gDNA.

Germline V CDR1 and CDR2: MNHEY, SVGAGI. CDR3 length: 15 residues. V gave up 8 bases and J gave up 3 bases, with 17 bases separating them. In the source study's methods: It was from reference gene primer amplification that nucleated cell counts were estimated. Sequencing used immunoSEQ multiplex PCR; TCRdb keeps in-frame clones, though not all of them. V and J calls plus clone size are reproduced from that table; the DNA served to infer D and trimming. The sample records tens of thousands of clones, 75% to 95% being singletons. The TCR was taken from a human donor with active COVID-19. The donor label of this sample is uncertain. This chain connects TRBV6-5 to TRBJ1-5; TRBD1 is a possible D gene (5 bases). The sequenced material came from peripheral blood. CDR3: CASRRTTGLNQPQHF. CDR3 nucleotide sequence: TGTGCCAGCCGTAGGACAACCGGGCTCAATCAGCCCCAGCATTTT.